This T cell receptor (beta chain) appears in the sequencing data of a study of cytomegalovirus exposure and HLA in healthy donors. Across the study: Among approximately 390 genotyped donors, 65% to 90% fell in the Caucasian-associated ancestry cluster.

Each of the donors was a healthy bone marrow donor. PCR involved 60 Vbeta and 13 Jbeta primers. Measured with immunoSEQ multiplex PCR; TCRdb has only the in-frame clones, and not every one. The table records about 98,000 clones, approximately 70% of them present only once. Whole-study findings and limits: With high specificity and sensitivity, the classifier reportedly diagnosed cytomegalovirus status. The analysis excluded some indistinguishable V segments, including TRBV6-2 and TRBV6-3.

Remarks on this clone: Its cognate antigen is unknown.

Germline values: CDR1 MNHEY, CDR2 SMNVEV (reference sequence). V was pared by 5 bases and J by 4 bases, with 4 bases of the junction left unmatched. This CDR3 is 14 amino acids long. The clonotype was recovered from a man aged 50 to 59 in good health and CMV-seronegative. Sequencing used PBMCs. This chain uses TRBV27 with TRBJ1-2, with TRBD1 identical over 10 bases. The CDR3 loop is CASSPRTGGYGYTF. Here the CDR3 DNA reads TGTGCCAGCAGTCCTAGGACAGGGGGCTATGGCTACACCTTC.